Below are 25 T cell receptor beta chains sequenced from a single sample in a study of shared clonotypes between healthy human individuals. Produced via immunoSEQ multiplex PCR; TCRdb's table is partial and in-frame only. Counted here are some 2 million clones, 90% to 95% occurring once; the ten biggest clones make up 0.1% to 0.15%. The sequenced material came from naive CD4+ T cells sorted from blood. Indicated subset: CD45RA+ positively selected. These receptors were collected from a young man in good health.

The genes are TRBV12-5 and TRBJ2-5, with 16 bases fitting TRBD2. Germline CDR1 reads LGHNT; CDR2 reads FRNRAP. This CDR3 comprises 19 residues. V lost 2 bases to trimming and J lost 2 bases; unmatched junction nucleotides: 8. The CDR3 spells CASGLSPGLAGGEQETQYF. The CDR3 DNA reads TGTGCTAGTGGTTTGTCACCGGGACTAGCGGGAGGGGAACAAGAGACCCAGTACTTC.

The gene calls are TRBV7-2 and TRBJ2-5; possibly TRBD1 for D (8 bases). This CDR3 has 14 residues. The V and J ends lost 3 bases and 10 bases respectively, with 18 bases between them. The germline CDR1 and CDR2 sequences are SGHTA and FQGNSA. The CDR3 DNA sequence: TGTGCCAGCAGCTTTTCTGACAGGGGAGGGGACCAGTACTTC. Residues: CASSFSDRGGDQYF.

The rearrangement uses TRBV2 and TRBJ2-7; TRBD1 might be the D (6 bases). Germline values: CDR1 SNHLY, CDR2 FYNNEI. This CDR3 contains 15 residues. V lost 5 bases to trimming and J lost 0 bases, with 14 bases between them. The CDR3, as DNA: TGTGCCAGCAGTCCCCGGACAGCCGCCTCCTACGAGCAGTACTTC. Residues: CASSPRTAASYEQYF.

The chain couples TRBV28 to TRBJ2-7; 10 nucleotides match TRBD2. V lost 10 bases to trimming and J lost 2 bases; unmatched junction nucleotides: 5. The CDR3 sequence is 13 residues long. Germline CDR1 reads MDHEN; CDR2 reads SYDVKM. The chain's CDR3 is CAILAGPTYEQYF. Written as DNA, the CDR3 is TGTGCCATACTAGCGGGACCTACCTACGAGCAGTACTTC.

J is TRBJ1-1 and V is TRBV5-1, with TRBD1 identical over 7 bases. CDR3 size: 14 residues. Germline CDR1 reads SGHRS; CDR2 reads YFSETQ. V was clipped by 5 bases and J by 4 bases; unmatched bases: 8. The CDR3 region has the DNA TGCGCCAGCAGACGAAGACAGGGTGGCACTGAAGCTTTCTTT. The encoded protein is CASRRRQGGTEAFF.

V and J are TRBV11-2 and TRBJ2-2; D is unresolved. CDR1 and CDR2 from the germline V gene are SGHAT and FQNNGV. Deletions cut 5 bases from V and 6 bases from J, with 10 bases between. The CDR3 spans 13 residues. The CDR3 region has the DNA TGTGCCAGCAGCCTAATTTTCTCCGGGGAGCTGTTTTTT. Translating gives CASSLIFSGELFF.

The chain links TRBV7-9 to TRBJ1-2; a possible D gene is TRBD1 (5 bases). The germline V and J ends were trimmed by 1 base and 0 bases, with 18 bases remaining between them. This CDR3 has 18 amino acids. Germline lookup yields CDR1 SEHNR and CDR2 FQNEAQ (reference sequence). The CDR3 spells CASSLVPSQGMANYGYTF. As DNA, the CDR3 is TGTGCCAGCAGCTTAGTCCCCTCCCAGGGAATGGCTAACTATGGCTACACCTTC.

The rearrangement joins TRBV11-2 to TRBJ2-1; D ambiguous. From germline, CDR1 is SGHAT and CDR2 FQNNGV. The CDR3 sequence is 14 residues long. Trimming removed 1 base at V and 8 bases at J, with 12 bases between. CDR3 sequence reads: CASSLGLGSDEQFF. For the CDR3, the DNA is TGTGCCAGCAGCTTAGGACTGGGGTCGGATGAGCAGTTCTTC.

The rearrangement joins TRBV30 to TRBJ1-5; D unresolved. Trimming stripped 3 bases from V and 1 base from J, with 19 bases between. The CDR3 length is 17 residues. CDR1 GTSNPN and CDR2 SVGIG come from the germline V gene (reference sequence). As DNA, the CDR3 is TGTGCCTGGAGCGACGGACCCAACTCTCCGAGCAATCAGCCCCAGCATTTT. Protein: CAWSDGPNSPSNQPQHF.

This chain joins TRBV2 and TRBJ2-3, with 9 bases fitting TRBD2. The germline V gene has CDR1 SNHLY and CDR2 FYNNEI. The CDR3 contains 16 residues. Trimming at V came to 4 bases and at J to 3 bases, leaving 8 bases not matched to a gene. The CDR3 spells CASSAFGGGATDTQYF. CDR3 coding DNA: TGTGCCAGCAGTGCGTTTGGCGGGGGGGCAACAGATACGCAGTATTTT. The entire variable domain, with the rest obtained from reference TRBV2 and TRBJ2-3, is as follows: EPEVTQTPSHQVTQMGQEVILRCVPISNHLYFYWYRQILGQKVEFLVSFYNNEISEKSEIFDDQFSVERPDGSNFTLKIRSTKLEDSAMYFCASSAFGGGATDTQYFGPGTRLTVL.

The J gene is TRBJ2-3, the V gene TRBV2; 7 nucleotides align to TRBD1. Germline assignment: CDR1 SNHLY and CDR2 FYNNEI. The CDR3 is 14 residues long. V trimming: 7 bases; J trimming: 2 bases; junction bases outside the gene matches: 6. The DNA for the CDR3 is TGTGCCAGCACAGACAGGGTTGCCACAGATACGCAGTATTTT. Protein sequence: CASTDRVATDTQYF.

In DNA, the CDR3 is TGTGCCAGCAGCGTATCCACACGAGGCACTGAAGCTTTCTTT. Its translation: CASSVSTRGTEAFF. This chain links TRBV9 with TRBJ1-1; D remains unclear. CDR1 and CDR2 (germline): SGDLS, YYNGEE. This CDR3 is built from 14 residues. Between the trimmed V and J ends, which lost 1 base and 4 bases, there was a span of 11 bases.

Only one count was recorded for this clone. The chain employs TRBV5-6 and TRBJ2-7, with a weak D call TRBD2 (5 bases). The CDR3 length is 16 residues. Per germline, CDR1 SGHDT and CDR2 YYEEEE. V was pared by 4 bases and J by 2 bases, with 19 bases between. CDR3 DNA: TGTGCCAGCAGCCCCGCTCTCGGGGAGCCCACCTACGAGCAGTACTTC. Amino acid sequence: CASSPALGEPTYEQYF.

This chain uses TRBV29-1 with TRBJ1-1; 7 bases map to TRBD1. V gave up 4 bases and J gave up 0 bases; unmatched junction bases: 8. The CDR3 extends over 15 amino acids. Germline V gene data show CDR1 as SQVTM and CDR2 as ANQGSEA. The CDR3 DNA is TGCAGCGTTGCGTACAGGGGCAGGTTGAACACTGAAGCTTTCTTT. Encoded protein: CSVAYRGRLNTEAFF. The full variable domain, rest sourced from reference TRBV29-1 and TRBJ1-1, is SAVISQKPSRDICQRGTSLTIQCQVDSQVTMMFWYRQQPGQSLTLIATANQGSEATYESGFVIDKFPISRPNLTFSTLTVSNMSPEDSSIYLCSVAYRGRLNTEAFFGQGTRLTVV.

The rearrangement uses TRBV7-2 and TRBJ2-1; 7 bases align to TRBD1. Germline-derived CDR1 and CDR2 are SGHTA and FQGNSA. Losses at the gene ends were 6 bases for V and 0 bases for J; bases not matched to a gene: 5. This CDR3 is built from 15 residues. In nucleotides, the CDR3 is TGTGCCAGCAGAGCGACAGGGAGCTCCTACAATGAGCAGTTCTTC. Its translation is CASRATGSSYNEQFF.

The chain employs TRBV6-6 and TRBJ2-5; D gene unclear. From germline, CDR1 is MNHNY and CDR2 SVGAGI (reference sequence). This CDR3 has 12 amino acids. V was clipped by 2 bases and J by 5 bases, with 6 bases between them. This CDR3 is CASSYGYETQYF. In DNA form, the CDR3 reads TGTGCCAGCAGTTACGGGTATGAGACCCAGTACTTC.

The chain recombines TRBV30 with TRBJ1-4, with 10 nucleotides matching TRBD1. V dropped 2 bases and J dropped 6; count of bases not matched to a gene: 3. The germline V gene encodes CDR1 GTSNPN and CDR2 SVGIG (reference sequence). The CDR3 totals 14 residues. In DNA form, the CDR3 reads TGTGCCTGGAGTAGGGACAGGGGATATGAAAAACTGTTTTTT. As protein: CAWSRDRGYEKLFF.

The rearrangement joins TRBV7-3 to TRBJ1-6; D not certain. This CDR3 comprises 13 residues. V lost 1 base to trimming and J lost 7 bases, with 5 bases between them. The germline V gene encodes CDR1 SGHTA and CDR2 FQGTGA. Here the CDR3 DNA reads TGTGCCAGCAGCTTAAACAGCAATTCACCCCTCCACTTT. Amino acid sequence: CASSLNSNSPLHF. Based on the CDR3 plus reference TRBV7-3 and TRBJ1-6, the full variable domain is GAGVSQTPSNKVTEKGKYVELRCDPISGHTALYWYRQSLGQGPEFLIYFQGTGAADDSGLPNDRFFAVRPEGSVSTLKIQRTERGDSAVYLCASSLNSNSPLHFGNGTRLTVT.

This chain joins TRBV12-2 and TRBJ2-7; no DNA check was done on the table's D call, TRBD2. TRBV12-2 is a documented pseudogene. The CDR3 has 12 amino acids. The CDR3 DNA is TGTGCAAGTCGCTCGATCGAGTACGAGCAGTACTTC. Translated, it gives CASRSIEYEQYF.

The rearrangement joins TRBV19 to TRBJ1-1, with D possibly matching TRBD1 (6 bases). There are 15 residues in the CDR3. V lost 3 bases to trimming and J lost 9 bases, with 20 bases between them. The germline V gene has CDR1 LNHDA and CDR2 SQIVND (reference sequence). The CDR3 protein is CASSIVSGGSGKAFF. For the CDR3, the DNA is TGTGCCAGTAGTATCGTCTCGGGGGGCTCGGGAAAAGCTTTCTTT.

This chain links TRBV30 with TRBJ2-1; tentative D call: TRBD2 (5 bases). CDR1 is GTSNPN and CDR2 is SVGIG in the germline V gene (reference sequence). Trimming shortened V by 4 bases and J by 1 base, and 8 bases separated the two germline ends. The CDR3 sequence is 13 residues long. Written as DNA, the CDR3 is TGTGCCTGGATAGGAGGTTCCTACAATGAGCAGTTCTTC. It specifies CAWIGGSYNEQFF.

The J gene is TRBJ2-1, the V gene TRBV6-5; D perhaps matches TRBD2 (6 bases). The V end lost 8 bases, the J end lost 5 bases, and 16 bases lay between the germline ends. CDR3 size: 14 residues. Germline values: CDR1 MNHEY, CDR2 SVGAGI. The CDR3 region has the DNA TGTGCCAGCGAGAGTGGGGGGTTGGACAATGAGCAGTTCTTC. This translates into CASESGGLDNEQFF.

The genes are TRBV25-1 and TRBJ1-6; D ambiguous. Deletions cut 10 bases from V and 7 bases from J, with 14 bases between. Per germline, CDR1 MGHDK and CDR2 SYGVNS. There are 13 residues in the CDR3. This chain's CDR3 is CAIRRLKNSPLHF. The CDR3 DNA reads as TGTGCCATCAGAAGACTCAAAAATTCACCCCTCCACTTT.

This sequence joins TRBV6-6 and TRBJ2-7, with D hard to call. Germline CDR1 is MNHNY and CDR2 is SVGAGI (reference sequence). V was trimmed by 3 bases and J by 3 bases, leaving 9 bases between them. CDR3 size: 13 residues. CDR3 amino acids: CASSYYQSYEQYF. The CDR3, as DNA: TGTGCCAGCAGTTATTACCAGAGCTACGAGCAGTACTTC.

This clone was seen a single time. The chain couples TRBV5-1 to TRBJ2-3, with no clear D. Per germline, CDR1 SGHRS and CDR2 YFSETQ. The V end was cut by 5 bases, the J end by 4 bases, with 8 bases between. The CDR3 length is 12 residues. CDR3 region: CASRAGPDTQYF. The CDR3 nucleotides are TGCGCCAGCAGGGCAGGACCAGATACGCAGTATTTT.